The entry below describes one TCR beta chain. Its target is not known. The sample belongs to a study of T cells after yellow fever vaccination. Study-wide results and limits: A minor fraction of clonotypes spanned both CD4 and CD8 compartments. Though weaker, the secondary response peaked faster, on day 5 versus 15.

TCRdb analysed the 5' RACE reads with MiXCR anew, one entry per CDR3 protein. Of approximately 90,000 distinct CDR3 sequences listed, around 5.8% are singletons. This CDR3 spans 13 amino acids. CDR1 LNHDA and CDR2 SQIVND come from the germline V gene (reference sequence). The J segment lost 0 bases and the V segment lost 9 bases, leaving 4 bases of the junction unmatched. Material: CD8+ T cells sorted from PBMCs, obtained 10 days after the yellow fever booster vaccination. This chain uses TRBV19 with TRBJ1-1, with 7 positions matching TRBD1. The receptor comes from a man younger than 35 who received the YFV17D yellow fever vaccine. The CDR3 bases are TGTGCCAGCTCGGGACAGATGAACACTGAAGCTTTCTTT. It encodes CASSGQMNTEAFF.